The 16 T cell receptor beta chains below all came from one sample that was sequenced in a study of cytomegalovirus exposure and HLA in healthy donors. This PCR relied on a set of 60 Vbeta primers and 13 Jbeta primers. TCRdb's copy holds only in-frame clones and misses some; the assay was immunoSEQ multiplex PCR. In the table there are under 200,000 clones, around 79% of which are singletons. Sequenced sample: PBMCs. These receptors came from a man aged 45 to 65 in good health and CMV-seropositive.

CDR3 in amino acids: CASSPQGARGTEAFF. CDR3 nucleotides: TGTGCCAGCAGTCCTCAGGGGGCGCGGGGCACTGAAGCTTTCTTT. The chain links TRBV6-5 to TRBJ1-1; TRBD1 agrees at 8 bases. The CDR3 totals 15 residues. J gave up 4 bases and V 5 bases, and 9 bases lay outside the gene matches. Germline CDR1 and CDR2: MNHEY and SVGAGI.

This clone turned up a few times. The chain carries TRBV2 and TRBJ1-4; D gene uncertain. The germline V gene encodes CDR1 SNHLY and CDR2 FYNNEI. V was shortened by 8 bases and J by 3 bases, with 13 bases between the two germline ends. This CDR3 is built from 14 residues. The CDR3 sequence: CASDQEGPNEKLFF. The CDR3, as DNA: TGTGCCAGCGATCAGGAAGGTCCTAATGAAAAACTGTTTTTT. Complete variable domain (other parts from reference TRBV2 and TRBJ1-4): EPEVTQTPSHQVTQMGQEVILRCVPISNHLYFYWYRQILGQKVEFLVSFYNNEISEKSEIFDDQFSVERPDGSNFTLKIRSTKLEDSAMYFCASDQEGPNEKLFFGSGTQLSVL.

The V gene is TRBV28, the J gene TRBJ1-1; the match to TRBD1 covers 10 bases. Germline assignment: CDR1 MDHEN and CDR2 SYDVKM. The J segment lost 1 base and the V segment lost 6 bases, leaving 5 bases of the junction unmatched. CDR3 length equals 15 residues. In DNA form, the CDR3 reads TGTGCCAGCAGACCCGGGGACAGGGGGAACACTGAAGCTTTCTTT. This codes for CASRPGDRGNTEAFF.

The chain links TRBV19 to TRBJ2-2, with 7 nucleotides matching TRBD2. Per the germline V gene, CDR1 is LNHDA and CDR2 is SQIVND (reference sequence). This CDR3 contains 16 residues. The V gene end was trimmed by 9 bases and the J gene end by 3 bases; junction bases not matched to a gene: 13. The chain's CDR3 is CASHYKRGGDTGELFF. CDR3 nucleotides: TGTGCCAGCCACTATAAGCGGGGCGGTGACACCGGGGAGCTGTTTTTT.

Here the CDR3 DNA reads TGCGCCAGCAGTGACCCCCCGGGGAACACCGGGGAGCTGTTTTTT. Protein product: CASSDPPGNTGELFF. The V and J genes are TRBV10-2 and TRBJ2-2; D not certain. The CDR3 loop spans 15 amino acids. The V end was cut by 3 bases, the J end by 1 base, with 9 bases between. Germline CDR1 is WSHSY and CDR2 is SAAADI.

As DNA, the CDR3 is TGTGCCAGCAGGCTACCCGGGGCTAATGAAAAACTGTTTTTT. This codes for CASRLPGANEKLFF. This rearrangement joins TRBV6-5 to TRBJ1-4; the D is unclear. Per germline, CDR1 MNHEY and CDR2 SVGAGI. Trimming took 6 bases from V and 3 from J, leaving 11 bases between them. The CDR3 spans 14 residues.

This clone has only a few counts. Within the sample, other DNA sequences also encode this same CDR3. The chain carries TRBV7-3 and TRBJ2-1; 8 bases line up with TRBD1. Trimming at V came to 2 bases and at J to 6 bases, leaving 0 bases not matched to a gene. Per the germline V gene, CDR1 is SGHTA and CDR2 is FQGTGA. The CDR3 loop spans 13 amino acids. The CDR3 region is CASSLDRGNEQFF. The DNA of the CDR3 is TGTGCCAGCAGCTTAGACAGGGGCAATGAGCAGTTCTTC.

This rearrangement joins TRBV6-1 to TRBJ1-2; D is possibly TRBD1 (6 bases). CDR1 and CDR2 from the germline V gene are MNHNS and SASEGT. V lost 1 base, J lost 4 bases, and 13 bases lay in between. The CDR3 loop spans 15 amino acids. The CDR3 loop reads CASSEVLGDIYGYTF. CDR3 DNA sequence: TGTGCCAGCAGTGAAGTGTTAGGGGACATCTATGGCTACACCTTC.

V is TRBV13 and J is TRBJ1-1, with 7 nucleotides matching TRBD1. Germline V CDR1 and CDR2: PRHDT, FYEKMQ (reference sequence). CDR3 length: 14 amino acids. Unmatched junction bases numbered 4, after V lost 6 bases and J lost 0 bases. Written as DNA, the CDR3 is TGTGCCAGCAGGAGGGGACAGATGAACACTGAAGCTTTCTTT. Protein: CASRRGQMNTEAFF.

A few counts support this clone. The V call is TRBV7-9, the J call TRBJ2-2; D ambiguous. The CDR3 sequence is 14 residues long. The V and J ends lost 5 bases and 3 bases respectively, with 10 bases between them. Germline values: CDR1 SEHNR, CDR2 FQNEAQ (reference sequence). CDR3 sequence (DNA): TGTGCCAGCAGCGATTCAACTCACACCGGGGAGCTGTTTTTT. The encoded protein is CASSDSTHTGELFF.

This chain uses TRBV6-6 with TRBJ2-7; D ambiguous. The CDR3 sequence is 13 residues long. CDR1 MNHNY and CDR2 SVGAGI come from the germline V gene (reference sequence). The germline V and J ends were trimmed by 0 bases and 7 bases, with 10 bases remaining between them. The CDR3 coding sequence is TGTGCCAGCAGTTACTCCCTCGCTGGAGAGCAGTACGTC. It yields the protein CASSYSLAGEQYV.

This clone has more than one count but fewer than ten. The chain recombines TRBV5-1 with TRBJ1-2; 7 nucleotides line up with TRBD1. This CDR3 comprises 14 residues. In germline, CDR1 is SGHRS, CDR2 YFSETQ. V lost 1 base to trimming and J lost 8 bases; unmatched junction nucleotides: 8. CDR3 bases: TGCGCCAGCAGCTTGTTAGGGGACAGTGGCGGCTACACCTTC. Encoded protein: CASSLLGDSGGYTF.

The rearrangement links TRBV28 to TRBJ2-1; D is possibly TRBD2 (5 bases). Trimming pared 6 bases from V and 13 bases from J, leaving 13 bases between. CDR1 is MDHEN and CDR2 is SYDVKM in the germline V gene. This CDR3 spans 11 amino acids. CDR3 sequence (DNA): TGTGCCAGCAGATCCAACGGGGTACAGTTCTTC. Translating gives CASRSNGVQFF.

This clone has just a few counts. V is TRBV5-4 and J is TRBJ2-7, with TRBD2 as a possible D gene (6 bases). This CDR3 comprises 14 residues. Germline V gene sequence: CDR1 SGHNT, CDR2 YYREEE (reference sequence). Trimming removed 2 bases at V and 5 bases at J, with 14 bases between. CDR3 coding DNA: TGTGCCAGCAGCTTAGTCGGGGGTAACGACGAGCAGTACGTC. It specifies CASSLVGGNDEQYV.

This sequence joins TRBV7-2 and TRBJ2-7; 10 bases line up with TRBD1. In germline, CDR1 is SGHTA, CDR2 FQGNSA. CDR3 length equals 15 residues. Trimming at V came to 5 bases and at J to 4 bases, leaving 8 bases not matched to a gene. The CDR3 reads CASSEGQGGGYEQYV. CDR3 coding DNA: TGTGCCAGCAGCGAAGGACAGGGGGGTGGATACGAGCAGTACGTC.

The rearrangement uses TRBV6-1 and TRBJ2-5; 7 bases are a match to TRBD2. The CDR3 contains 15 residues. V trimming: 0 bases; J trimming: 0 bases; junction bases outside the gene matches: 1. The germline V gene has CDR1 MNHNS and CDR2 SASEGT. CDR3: CASSEAGGYQETQYF. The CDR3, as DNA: TGTGCCAGCAGTGAAGCGGGGGGGTACCAAGAGACCCAGTACTTC.